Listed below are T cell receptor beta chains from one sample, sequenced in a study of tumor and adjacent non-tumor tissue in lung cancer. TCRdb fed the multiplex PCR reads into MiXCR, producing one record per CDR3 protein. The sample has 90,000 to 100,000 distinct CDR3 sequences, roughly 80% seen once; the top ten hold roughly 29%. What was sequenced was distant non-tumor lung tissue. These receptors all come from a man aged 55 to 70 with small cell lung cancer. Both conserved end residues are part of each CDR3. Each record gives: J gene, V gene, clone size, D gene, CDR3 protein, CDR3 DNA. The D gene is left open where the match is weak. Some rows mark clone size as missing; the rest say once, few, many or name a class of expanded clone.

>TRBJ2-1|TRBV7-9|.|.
CASNLTVSIEQFF
TGTGCCAGCAACTTAACAGTCAGCATTGAGCAGTTCTTC
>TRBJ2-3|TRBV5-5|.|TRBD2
CANREGTSRTDTRYF
TGTGCCAACAGGGAAGGGACTAGCAGAACAGATACGCGGTATTTT
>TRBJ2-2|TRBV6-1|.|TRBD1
CASSASGEGAEELFF
TGCGCCAGCAGTGCCTCAGGCGAGGGGGCCGAGGAGCTGTTTTTT
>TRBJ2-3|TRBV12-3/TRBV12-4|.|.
CASSWNRTTDTQYF
TGTGCCAGCAGTTGGAATAGGACGACAGATACGCAGTATTTT
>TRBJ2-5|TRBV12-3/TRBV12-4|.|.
CASSLMNREGTQYF
TGTGCCAGCAGTTTAATGAATAGGGAAGGGACACAGTACTTC
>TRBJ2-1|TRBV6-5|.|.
CASREVPADEQLF
TGTGCCAGCAGGGAGGTCCCGGCGGATGAGCAGTTATTC
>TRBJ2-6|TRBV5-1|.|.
CASSSDISGANLLTF
TGCGCCAGCAGCAGTGACATTTCTGGGGCCAACCTCCTGACTTTC
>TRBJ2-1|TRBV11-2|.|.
CASSLNGRGSYNEQFF
TGTGCCAGTAGCTTAAACGGTAGGGGCTCCTACAATGAGCAGTTCTTC
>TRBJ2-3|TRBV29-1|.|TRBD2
CSVELAGGGNTLYF
TGCAGCGTTGAACTAGCGGGAGGGGGAAATACGCTGTATTTT
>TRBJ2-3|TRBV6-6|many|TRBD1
CASSFTGGGTDTQYF
TGTGCCAGCAGTTTCACAGGGGGAGGCACAGATACGCAGTATTTT
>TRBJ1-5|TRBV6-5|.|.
CASINNGSQPQHF
TGTGCCAGCATTAATAATGGGTCACAGCCCCAGCATTTT
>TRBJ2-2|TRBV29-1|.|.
CSVLVAEGANTRELFF
TGCAGCGTTTTGGTAGCGGAAGGCGCGAACACCCGGGAGCTGTTTTTT
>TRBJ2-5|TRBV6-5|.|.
CVSSYLEPPETQYF
TGTGTCAGCAGTTACCTGGAGCCCCCGGAGACCCAGTACTTC
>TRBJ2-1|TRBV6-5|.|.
CASGYSGGVASEQFF
TGTGCCAGCGGTTACTCTGGGGGAGTGGCTAGTGAGCAGTTCTTC
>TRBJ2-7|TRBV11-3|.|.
CASNLAGYEQYF
TGTGCCAGCAACTTAGCCGGGTACGAGCAGTACTTC
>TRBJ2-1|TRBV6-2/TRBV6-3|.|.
CASGTGLNNEQLF
TGTGCCAGCGGTACCGGTCTTAACAATGAGCAGCTCTTC
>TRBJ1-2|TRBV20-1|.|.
CSSRGDSGDGYAF
TGCAGTTCTAGAGGAGACAGTGGTGATGGCTACGCCTTC
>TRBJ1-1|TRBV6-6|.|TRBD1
CVSSFYGQGAEAFF
TGTGTCAGTAGTTTCTACGGACAGGGGGCAGAGGCTTTCTTT
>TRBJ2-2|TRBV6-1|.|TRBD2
CANTEREVSTGELFF
TGTGCCAACACTGAGCGGGAGGTGAGCACCGGGGAGCTGTTTTTT
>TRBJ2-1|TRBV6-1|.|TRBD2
CASSGLAGVYSEQLF
TGCGCCAGCAGTGGACTAGCGGGAGTCTATAGTGAGCAGCTCTTC
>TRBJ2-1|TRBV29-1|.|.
CSVGGGPLNVHFF
TGCAGCGTGGGAGGGGGGCCACTCAATGTGCACTTCTTC
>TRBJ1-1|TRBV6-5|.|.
CASSYSTLGAGTEDFF
TGTGCCAGCAGTTACTCGACTTTGGGAGCAGGGACTGAAGATTTCTTT
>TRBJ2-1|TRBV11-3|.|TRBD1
CAKSPKNRGYNGQFF
TGTGCCAAGAGCCCGAAAAACAGGGGTTACAATGGGCAGTTCTTC
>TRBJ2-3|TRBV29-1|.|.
CSVGGEGDQPQYF
TGCAGCGTTGGGGGCGAGGGAGATCAGCCCCAGTATTTT
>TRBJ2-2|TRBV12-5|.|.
CGAWNRNTGELFF
TGTGGTGCCTGGAACAGAAACACCGGGGAGCTGTTTTTT
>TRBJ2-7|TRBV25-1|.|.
CASDNGGGTHYEQYF
TGTGCCAGCGACAACGGTGGAGGGACTCACTACGAGCAGTACTTC
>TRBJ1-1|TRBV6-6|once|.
CVSSYGTEAFF
TGTGTCAGCAGTTACGGCACTGAAGCTTTCTTT
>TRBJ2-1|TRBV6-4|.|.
CASSDYGTDSYNEQFF
TGTGCCAGCAGCGACTATGGGACTGACTCCTACAATGAGCAGTTCTTC
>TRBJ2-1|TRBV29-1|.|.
CSAIQGYNERFF
TGCAGCGCCATACAGGGATACAATGAGCGGTTCTTC
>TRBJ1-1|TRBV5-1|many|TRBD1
CASSSDRGDTEAFF
TGCGCCAGCAGCTCGGACAGGGGGGACACTGAAGCTTTCTTT
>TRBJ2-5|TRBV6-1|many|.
CASSLSGTSEETQYF
TGTGCCAGCAGTCTTTCCGGGACCTCCGAAGAGACCCAGTACTTC
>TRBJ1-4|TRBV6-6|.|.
CASSRNGKINEKLLF
TGTGCCAGCAGTCGTAACGGGAAAATTAATGAAAAACTGCTTTTT
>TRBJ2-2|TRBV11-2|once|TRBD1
CASHGTGITGELFF
TGTGCCAGCCACGGGACAGGGATCACCGGGGAGTTGTTTTTT
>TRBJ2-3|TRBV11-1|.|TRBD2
CASTSGLARGPVAHTQYF
TGTGCCAGCACCTCCGGACTAGCGAGAGGGCCGGTGGCGCATACGCAGTATTTT
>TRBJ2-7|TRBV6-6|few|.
CASHGSPGGTNEQYF
TGTGCCAGCCACGGGTCCCCTGGAGGGACCAACGAGCAGTACTTC
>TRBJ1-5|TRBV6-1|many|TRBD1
CASSWTGLNQPQHF
TGTGCCAGCAGCTGGACAGGCTTAAATCAGCCCCAGCATTTT
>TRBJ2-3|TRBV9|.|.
CISSVHSSDTQYF
TGTATCAGCAGCGTACATAGTTCTGATACGCAGTATTTT